This T cell receptor (beta chain) was observed in a study of blood T cell repertoires in COVID-19. For the study at large: Sites across the United States, Italy and Spain contributed samples from acute and convalescent COVID-19.

In the study's own analysis: Amplification of reference gene primers was used by the study to estimate nucleated cell counts. The table came from immunoSEQ multiplex PCR; TCRdb's copy has only in-frame clones and leaves some out. V, J and clone size are those of that table, while D and trimming were read from the DNA. The sample includes about 120,000 clones, 85% to 90% of them seen just once. The length of the CDR3 is 14 residues. The receptor was derived from a human donor with acute or convalescent COVID-19. The donor label of this sample is uncertain. This chain links TRBV21-1 with TRBJ2-5; no DNA check was done on the table's D call, TRBD2. TRBV21-1 is marked as a pseudogene. Input material: peripheral blood. CDR3 in amino acids: CASRGVPPQETQYF. The CDR3 DNA follows: TGTGCCAGTCGGGGGGTTCCCCCCCAAGAGACCCAGTACTTC.